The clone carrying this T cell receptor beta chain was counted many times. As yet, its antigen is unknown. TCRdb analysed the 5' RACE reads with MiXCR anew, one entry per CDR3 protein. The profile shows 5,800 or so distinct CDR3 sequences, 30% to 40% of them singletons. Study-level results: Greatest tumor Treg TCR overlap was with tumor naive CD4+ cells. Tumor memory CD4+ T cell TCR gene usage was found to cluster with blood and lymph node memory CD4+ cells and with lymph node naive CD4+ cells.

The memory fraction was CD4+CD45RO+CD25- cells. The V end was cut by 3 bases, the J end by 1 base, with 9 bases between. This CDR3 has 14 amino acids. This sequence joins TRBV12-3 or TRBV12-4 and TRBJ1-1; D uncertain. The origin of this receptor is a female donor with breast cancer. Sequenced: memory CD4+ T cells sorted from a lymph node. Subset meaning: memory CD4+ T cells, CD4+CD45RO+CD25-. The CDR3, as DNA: TGTGCCAGCAGTTTCGGCAGGAGGAACACTGAAGCTTTCTTT. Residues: CASSFGRRNTEAFF.